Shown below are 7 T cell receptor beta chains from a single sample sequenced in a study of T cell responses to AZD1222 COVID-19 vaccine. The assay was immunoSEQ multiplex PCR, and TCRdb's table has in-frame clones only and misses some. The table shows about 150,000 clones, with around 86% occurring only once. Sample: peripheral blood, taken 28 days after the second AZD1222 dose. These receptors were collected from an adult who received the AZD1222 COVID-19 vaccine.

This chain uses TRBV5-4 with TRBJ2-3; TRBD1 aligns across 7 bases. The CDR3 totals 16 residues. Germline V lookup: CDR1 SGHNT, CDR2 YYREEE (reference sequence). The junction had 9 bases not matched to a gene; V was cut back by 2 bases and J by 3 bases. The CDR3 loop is CASSLTAGTVTDTQYF. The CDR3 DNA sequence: TGTGCCAGCAGCTTAACGGCCGGGACAGTGACAGATACGCAGTATTTT.

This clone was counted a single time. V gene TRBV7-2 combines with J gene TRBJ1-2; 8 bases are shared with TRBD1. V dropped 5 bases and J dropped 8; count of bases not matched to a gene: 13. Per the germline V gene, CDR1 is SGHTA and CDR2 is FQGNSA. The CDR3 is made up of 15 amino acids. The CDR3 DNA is TGTGCCAGCAGCGGACAGGGAGGAGGTACGACGGGCTACACCTTC. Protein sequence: CASSGQGGGTTGYTF.

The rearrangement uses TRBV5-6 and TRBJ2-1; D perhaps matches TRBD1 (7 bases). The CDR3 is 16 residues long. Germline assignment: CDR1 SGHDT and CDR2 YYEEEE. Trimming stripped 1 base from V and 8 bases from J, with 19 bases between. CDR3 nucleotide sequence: TGTGCCAGCAGCTTGACTCCCCAGGGGGGAAGGCATGAGCAGTTCTTC. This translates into CASSLTPQGGRHEQFF.

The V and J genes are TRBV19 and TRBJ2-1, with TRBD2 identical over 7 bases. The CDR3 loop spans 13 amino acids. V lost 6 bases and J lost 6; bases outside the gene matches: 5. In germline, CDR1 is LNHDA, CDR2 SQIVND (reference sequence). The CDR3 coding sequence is TGTGCCAGTAGGGGGACGGGGGGCAATGAGCAGTTCTTC. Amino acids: CASRGTGGNEQFF.

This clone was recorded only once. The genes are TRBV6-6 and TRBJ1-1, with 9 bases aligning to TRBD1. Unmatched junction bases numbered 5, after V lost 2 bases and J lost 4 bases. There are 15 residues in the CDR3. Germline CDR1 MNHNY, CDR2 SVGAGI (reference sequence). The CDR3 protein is CASSYQGQGGTEAFF. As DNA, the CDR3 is TGTGCCAGCAGTTACCAGGGACAGGGTGGCACTGAAGCTTTCTTT.

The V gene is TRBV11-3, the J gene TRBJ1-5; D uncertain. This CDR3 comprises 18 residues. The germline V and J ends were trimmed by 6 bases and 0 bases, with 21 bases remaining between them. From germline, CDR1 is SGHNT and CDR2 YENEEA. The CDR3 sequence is CASSSWVLEFNSNQPQHF. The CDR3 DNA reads TGTGCCAGCAGTTCCTGGGTTCTGGAGTTCAATAGCAATCAGCCCCAGCATTTT.

CDR3 loop: CASSVSNNSPLHF. DNA of the CDR3: TGTGCCAGCAGCGTTAGCAACAATTCACCCCTCCACTTT. The rearrangement joins TRBV11-1 to TRBJ1-6; D not certain. Trimming stripped 5 bases from V and 7 bases from J, with 9 bases between. Per the germline V gene, CDR1 is SGHAT and CDR2 is FQDESV (reference sequence). There are 13 residues in the CDR3.